Listed below are T cell receptor beta chains from one sample, sequenced in a study of shared clonotypes between healthy human individuals. Method: immunoSEQ multiplex PCR; TCRdb's copy keeps in-frame clones and lacks some. The table records around 1,900,000 clones, just under 95% of them present only once. The sequencing sample was made of naive CD8+ T cells from PBMCs. These receptors came from a man between 18 and 35 years old in good health. Some clones in this sample may be carry-over from other donors' samples. CDR3s include the opening cysteine and the closing phenylalanine or tryptophan. D genes are given only for firm matches. The size of a clone is reported for some rows only, either as once, few or many, or as a class for expanded clones.

V	size	J	D	DNA	CDR3
TRBV27	once	TRBJ2-5	.	TGTGCCAGCAGCTCGGGACCGACGTGGGGGACGTGGGAGACCCAGTACTTC	CASSSGPTWGTWETQYF
TRBV28	.	TRBJ2-2	.	TGTGCCAGCAGCTCCTATCACACCGGGGAGCTGTTTTTT	CASSSYHTGELFF
TRBV27	.	TRBJ2-6	.	TGTGCCAGCAGCTCCGGATTGTCTGGGGCCAACGTCCTGACTTTC	CASSSGLSGANVLTF
TRBV19	once	TRBJ1-1	.	TGTGCCAGTAGTATTTTCAAACAGGGTGGTGCTTTTTGGTACACTGAAGCTTTCTTT	CASSIFKQGGAFWYTEAFF
TRBV6-1	.	TRBJ2-1	TRBD2	TGTGCCAGCAGTGAAGAGCTCACTTCTTGGCGGGAGGACTCCTACAATGAGCAGTTCTTC	CASSEELTSWREDSYNEQFF
TRBV28	.	TRBJ2-2	TRBD2	TGTGCCAGCAGAAGGTTTGCTAGCGGGAGCGGCACCGGGGAGCTGTTTTTT	CASRRFASGSGTGELFF
TRBV27	.	TRBJ1-5	.	TGTGCCAGCAGTTTCGCTTATAGCAATCAGCCCCAGCATTTT	CASSFAYSNQPQHF
TRBV30	.	TRBJ2-1	.	TGTGCCTGGAATCCGGACGGCTCCTACAATGAGCAGTTCTTC	CAWNPDGSYNEQFF
TRBV10-2	.	TRBJ2-4	.	TGCGCCAGCATGATCGGGGAAGGCATTCAGTACTTC	CASMIGEGIQYF
TRBV4-1	.	TRBJ1-5	.	TGCGCCAGCACCCCAAGTATATCCGGGAAAGATCAGCCCCAGCATTTT	CASTPSISGKDQPQHF
TRBV27	.	TRBJ2-7	.	TGTGCCAGCAACCCCTTACCCGGACAGCCCTACGAGCAGTACTTC	CASNPLPGQPYEQYF
TRBV5-1	.	TRBJ2-4	.	TGCGCCAGCAGCTTAGGGACCCAAGATAGGAACATTCAGTACTTC	CASSLGTQDRNIQYF
TRBV28	.	TRBJ1-5	TRBD1	TGTGCCAGCAGTCCCGGGACAGGGGTAATCGATCAGCCCCAGCATTTT	CASSPGTGVIDQPQHF
TRBV19	.	TRBJ1-1	.	TGTGCCAGTAGTATAGGGGGCCCGAACACTGAAGCTTTCTTT	CASSIGGPNTEAFF
TRBV10-3	.	TRBJ1-1	.	TGTGCCATCAGAGAGCTGAACACTGAAGCTTTCTTT	CAIRELNTEAFF
TRBV11-2	.	TRBJ2-1	.	TGTGCCAGCAGCCCCGAGGGGGACCCCTCCTACAATGAGCAGTTCTTC	CASSPEGDPSYNEQFF
TRBV11-2	once	TRBJ2-4	.	TGTGCCAGCAGCCCTATAAGGGTGGAAGTAGCCAAAAACATTCAGTACTTC	CASSPIRVEVAKNIQYF
TRBV9	once	TRBJ2-7	.	TGTGCCAGCAGCGCGGACAGCAGCTCCTACGAGCAGTACTTC	CASSADSSSYEQYF
TRBV28	.	TRBJ1-2	.	TGTGCCAGCAGTTTATGGCAGGACACCTATGGCTACACCTTC	CASSLWQDTYGYTF
TRBV5-1	.	TRBJ2-7	.	TGCGCCAGCAGCAATTTTGGAGGAGACAGAAGCGAGCAGTACTTC	CASSNFGGDRSEQYF
TRBV25-1	.	TRBJ2-3	.	TGTGCCAGCAGTGGAAACCCGGGGGCAGATACGCAGTATTTT	CASSGNPGADTQYF
TRBV29-1	.	TRBJ2-7	TRBD2	TGCAGCGTCCAAGTGGAAGCGGGAGCGTCCTACGAGCAGTACTTC	CSVQVEAGASYEQYF
TRBV7-9	.	TRBJ2-1	.	TGTGCCAGCAGCTTACCGTGGGTGGCCTCCCTGGTGCAGTTCTTC	CASSLPWVASLVQFF
TRBV2	.	TRBJ2-5	.	TGTGCCAGCACCTCGGGACCCTATGGGGAGACCCAGTACTTC	CASTSGPYGETQYF
TRBV2	once	TRBJ2-3	.	TGTGCCAGAAGGCTCCCCCTCAGCACAGATACGCAGTATTTT	CARRLPLSTDTQYF
TRBV10-1	.	TRBJ1-5	.	TGCGCCAGCAGTGAGTCTGGGGCCGGGAATCAGCCCCAGCATTTT	CASSESGAGNQPQHF